This TCR beta chain was profiled in a study of ipilimumab plus nivolumab after autologous stem cell transplantation. Starting 14 to 28 days after autologous transplant, ipilimumab 1 mg/kg was given. The CDR3 runs to 14 residues. From germline, CDR1 is LNHDA and CDR2 SQIVND (reference sequence). V lost 4 bases and J lost 4, with 13 bases in between. Assay: immunoSEQ multiplex PCR; the TCRdb copy retains only in-frame clones and omits some. The table has tens of thousands of clones, nearly 85% seen once; the top ten hold roughly 2%. The rearrangement uses TRBV19 and TRBJ1-1; tentatively, D is TRBD1 (6 bases). This receptor was identified in a male donor with diffuse large B-cell lymphoma. The sequenced sample was PBMCs, obtained in a trial of ipilimumab plus nivolumab as post-transplant consolidation. Written as DNA, the CDR3 is TGTGCCAGTAGTACCGCGACAGGTAGCACTGAAGCTTTCTTT. Encoded protein: CASSTATGSTEAFF.